This T cell receptor beta chain was observed in a study of T cell repertoires in cytomegalovirus infection (dated by TCRdb to the late 2010s). Concerning the study at large: Recently identified HLA-C-restricted CMV epitopes, whose presentation resists viral immunomodulation, were targeted by peptide stimulations together with well-studied HLA-B-restricted epitopes. Because public TCR beta signatures pointed to carriage of CMV infection together with the matching HLA type, the HLA type of each donor mattered for the analysis.

What the study reported, not specific to this receptor: The ex vivo response was dominated by HLA-C-restricted CMV-specific TCR beta clonotypes, which also provided the single most frequent clonotype in two of eight donors. In both this cohort and an independent cohort of over 350 donors, the cumulative frequency of public TCR beta family members distinguished carriers of CMV infection plus the relevant HLA type.

A word on this clonotype: What antigen it recognizes has not been identified. Per-base qualities were not stored, and no clone one base away is much larger.

Its CDR3 holds 14 amino acids, cysteine through phenylalanine. Only the CDR3 DNA is retained, 42 bases long and in frame from the first base. CDR1 and CDR2 are read off the germline V gene (reference sequence) as MNHNY and SVGAGI. V gives up 6 bases and J gives up 6 bases, and the segment between their germline ends measures 14 bases. The treatment or condition tag for this specimen amounts to: in vitro stimulation with specific CMV peptide epitopes to enrich CMV-specific T cells. Sequencer: Illumina HiSeq 1500. The public reads were reprocessed in TCRdb via fastp at Q25 and MiXCR, keeping in-frame beta chains. Rows merge per CDR3 protein into single entries with the most common DNA and genes. The table for this sample lists around 900,000 distinct CDR3 sequences; roughly 30% of them were counted only once. About an eighth of the sample lies in the top ten.

This TCR was recovered from a human donor in good health (CMV status not recorded). Some clones in this sample may be carry-over from other donors' samples. The material was cultured CD8+ T cells from PBMCs, obtained from culture after CMV antigen stimulation. The sequence joins TRBV6-6 to TRBJ1-4; no D gene is confidently identified. Here is the DNA: TGTGCCAGCAGCGTCCCACGCAAGGATGAAAAACTGTTTTTT. It encodes CASSVPRKDEKLFF.